The 31 T cell receptor beta chains below were found in one sample sequenced in a study of blood T cell repertoires in COVID-19. TCRdb keeps only in-frame clones here, not all; method: immunoSEQ multiplex PCR. The table has 300,000 to 400,000 clones, roughly 86% seen once. Sequencing was performed on peripheral blood. These receptors originate from a woman between 70 and 85 years old with COVID-19, enrolled during active disease.

The CDR3 DNA reads TGTGCCAGCAGCTTAACTAGCGGGGGGGCGGAGCAGTACTTC. It yields the protein CASSLTSGGAEQYF. The rearrangement joins TRBV7-2 to TRBJ2-7, with 13 bases lining up with TRBD2. CDR3 size: 14 residues. Germline CDR1 SGHTA, CDR2 FQGNSA. V was pared by 2 bases and J by 7 bases, with 2 bases of the junction left unmatched.

The genes are TRBV6-1 and TRBJ1-5, with 10 bases identical to TRBD1. V dropped 0 bases and J dropped 4; count of bases not matched to a gene: 3. This CDR3 is 16 amino acids long. Germline values: CDR1 MNHNS, CDR2 SASEGT. The CDR3, as DNA: TGTGCCAGCAGTGAAGCGATGGGACAGGGGAATCAGCCCCAGCATTTT. Protein sequence: CASSEAMGQGNQPQHF.

The rearrangement joins TRBV5-6 to TRBJ2-3; 12 bases line up with TRBD2. V lost 4 bases and J lost 5; bases outside the gene matches: 2. This CDR3 has 14 residues. Germline-derived CDR1 and CDR2 are SGHDT and YYEEEE. CDR3 coding DNA: TGTGCCAGCAGCGTGACTAGCGGGGGAGATACGCAGTATTTT. It codes for CASSVTSGGDTQYF. Combining the CDR3 with reference TRBV5-6 and TRBJ2-3 gives the whole variable domain DAGVTQSPTHLIKTRGQQVTLRCSPKSGHDTVSWYQQALGQGPQFIFQYYEEEERQRGNFPDRFSGHQFPNYSSELNVNALLLGDSALYLCASSVTSGGDTQYFGPGTRLTVL.

This chain links TRBV2 with TRBJ1-4, with D tentatively TRBD1 (6 bases). The CDR3 totals 15 residues. Germline V lookup: CDR1 SNHLY, CDR2 FYNNEI. V shed 7 bases and J shed 5 bases, with 17 bases lying between them. Written as DNA, the CDR3 is TGTGCCAGCAACCCAGCGGACAGCCGAAATGAAAAACTGTTTTTT. As protein: CASNPADSRNEKLFF. Supplemented by reference TRBV2 and TRBJ1-4, the full variable domain reads EPEVTQTPSHQVTQMGQEVILRCVPISNHLYFYWYRQILGQKVEFLVSFYNNEISEKSEIFDDQFSVERPDGSNFTLKIRSTKLEDSAMYFCASNPADSRNEKLFFGSGTQLSVL.

This rearrangement joins TRBV19 to TRBJ1-1; D uncertain. This CDR3 region has 11 residues. Germline V gives CDR1 LNHDA, CDR2 SQIVND (reference sequence). The ends were cut back, 6 bases at V and 3 bases at J, with 5 bases in the middle. The CDR3 DNA follows: TGTGCCAGTAGCGCGTACACTGAAGCTTTCTTT. As protein: CASSAYTEAFF. The whole variable domain, remainder taken from reference TRBV19 and TRBJ1-1, is DGGITQSPKYLFRKEGQNVTLSCEQNLNHDAMYWYRQDPGQGLRLIYYSQIVNDFQKGDIAEGYSVSREKKESFPLTVTSAQKNPTAFYLCASSAYTEAFFGQGTRLTVV.

V and J are TRBV5-1 and TRBJ1-1; D ambiguous. There are 13 residues in the CDR3. The germline gives CDR1 SGHRS, CDR2 YFSETQ. The V end lost 5 bases, the J end lost 3 bases, and 11 bases lay between the germline ends. The CDR3, as DNA: TGCGCCAGCAGTAATCCCGGGGACACTGAAGCTTTCTTT. Protein: CASSNPGDTEAFF.

V and J are TRBV7-9 and TRBJ1-6, with TRBD1 identical over 7 bases. The CDR3 sequence is 13 residues long. The trim removed 3 bases at V and 10 bases at J, leaving 3 bases unmatched. Germline V gives CDR1 SEHNR, CDR2 FQNEAQ (reference sequence). The CDR3 sequence: CASSLAQGSPLHF. CDR3 DNA: TGTGCCAGCAGCTTGGCACAGGGGTCACCCCTCCACTTT.

This clone appeared once. The chain couples TRBV30 to TRBJ1-5; possible D gene TRBD1, 6 bases. V lost 0 bases to trimming and J lost 2 bases, with 11 bases between them. CDR3 size: 15 residues. Germline assignment: CDR1 GTSNPN and CDR2 SVGIG (reference sequence). CDR3 amino acids: CAWSVPGVRNQPQHF. In DNA, the CDR3 is TGTGCCTGGAGTGTACCAGGGGTGCGCAATCAGCCCCAGCATTTT.

J is TRBJ1-1 and V is TRBV3-1 (or the pseudogene TRBV3-2), with 7 bases aligning to TRBD1. The V gene's germline CDR1 is LGHDT and CDR2 YNNKEL (reference sequence). The V segment lost 3 bases and the J segment 5 bases; nucleotides outside the gene matches: 12. The CDR3 is made up of 16 amino acids. The CDR3 nucleotides are TGTGCCAGCAGCCACCCTAAGACAGGGTCGGGGACTGAAGCTTTCTTT. Translated, it gives CASSHPKTGSGTEAFF.

The rearrangement links TRBV2 to TRBJ2-3, with TRBD1 matching 7 bases. Unmatched junction bases numbered 5, after V lost 9 bases and J lost 2 bases. This CDR3 is built from 13 residues. Per the germline V gene, CDR1 is SNHLY and CDR2 is FYNNEI. CDR3: CARTGTVTDTQYF. The CDR3 bases are TGTGCCAGAACCGGGACAGTCACAGATACGCAGTATTTT.

This clone has a handful of counts. V usage is TRBV2 and J usage is TRBJ1-1, with a possible D match to TRBD1 (6 bases). Trimming removed 7 bases at V and 0 bases at J, with 9 bases between. Germline assignment: CDR1 SNHLY and CDR2 FYNNEI. The CDR3 extends over 13 amino acids. CDR3 coding DNA: TGTGCCAGCAACTACAGGGTGAACACTGAAGCTTTCTTT. This sequence encodes CASNYRVNTEAFF.

The chain has TRBV5-4 and TRBJ1-4; D not certain. Per the germline V gene, CDR1 is SGHNT and CDR2 is YYREEE (reference sequence). This CDR3 comprises 15 residues. Trimming stripped 0 bases from V and 1 base from J, with 7 bases between. CDR3 in amino acids: CASSLDAGTNEKLFF. The CDR3 nucleotides read TGTGCCAGCAGCTTGGACGCAGGAACTAATGAAAAACTGTTTTTT.

CDR3: CASKVSGGSDTQYF. The CDR3 DNA follows: TGTGCCAGTAAGGTTAGCGGGGGGTCAGATACGCAGTATTTT. This chain uses TRBV19 with TRBJ2-3, with TRBD2 matching 10 bases. CDR1 LNHDA and CDR2 SQIVND come from the germline V gene (reference sequence). V lost 7 bases, J lost 4 bases, and 5 bases stayed unmatched. This CDR3 contains 14 residues.

This chain links TRBV30 with TRBJ2-7; D is unresolved. The CDR3 runs 12 residues. V lost 0 bases, J lost 6 bases, and 9 bases lay in between. Germline CDR1 is GTSNPN and CDR2 is SVGIG (reference sequence). CDR3 protein: CAWSVDTAEQYF. The CDR3, as DNA: TGTGCCTGGAGTGTAGATACAGCCGAGCAGTACTTC.

This clone came up once. The V gene is TRBV5-1, the J gene TRBJ2-1, with TRBD1 identical over 11 bases. V lost 4 bases and J lost 12; bases outside the gene matches: 27. Germline-derived CDR1 and CDR2 are SGHRS and YFSETQ. CDR3 length equals 20 residues. DNA of the CDR3: TGCGCCAGCAGCCCCGAGGTATGGACAGGGGGCTCTGGTACCCCATTGGGGCAGTTCTTC. It codes for CASSPEVWTGGSGTPLGQFF.

Comments on this clone: This same CDR3 is encoded by further DNA sequences in the sample. The V and J genes are TRBV7-9 and TRBJ2-7; unclear D gene. The V gene's germline CDR1 is SEHNR and CDR2 FQNEAQ (reference sequence). This CDR3 has 13 residues. The V and J ends lost 2 bases and 1 base respectively, with 6 bases between them. The CDR3 DNA follows: TGTGCCAGCAGCTTACCGGGTTCCTACGAGCAGTACTTC. Protein product: CASSLPGSYEQYF.

The chain is built from TRBV2 and TRBJ2-5; D call uncertain. With 7 bases removed from V and 3 bases from J, the gap between germline ends came to 6 bases. The CDR3 totals 11 residues. CDR1 is SNHLY and CDR2 is FYNNEI in the germline V gene. The CDR3 sequence is CASKTEETQYF. The CDR3 DNA reads TGTGCCAGCAAAACGGAAGAGACCCAGTACTTC.

The chain joins TRBV9 to TRBJ1-2; a weak D match, TRBD1 (6 bases). The CDR3 has 15 amino acids. The V and J ends lost 2 bases and 0 bases respectively, with 11 bases between them. The germline gives CDR1 SGDLS, CDR2 YYNGEE. The CDR3 sequence: CASSVRDTTNYGYTF. The CDR3 region has the DNA TGTGCCAGCAGCGTCCGGGACACCACTAACTATGGCTACACCTTC.

The V and J genes are TRBV6-5 and TRBJ2-2; 9 nucleotides match TRBD2. V shed 8 bases and J 4 bases; nucleotides not matched to a gene: 5. CDR3 size: 14 residues. The germline CDR1 and CDR2 sequences are MNHEY and SVGAGI. In nucleotides, the CDR3 is TGTGCCAGCGAAGCGGGACTAGCCACCGGGGAGCTGTTTTTT. Translation: CASEAGLATGELFF.

The genes are TRBV7-9 and TRBJ2-5; 10 bases map to TRBD2. V trimming: 5 bases; J trimming: 5 bases; junction bases outside the gene matches: 11. Germline V lookup: CDR1 SEHNR, CDR2 FQNEAQ (reference sequence). This CDR3 contains 16 residues. CDR3 nucleotide sequence: TGTGCCAGCAGCGCCCCGGGAGCGGGGGGGAAGGAGACCCAGTACTTC. Protein product: CASSAPGAGGKETQYF.

The rearrangement links TRBV5-3 to TRBJ1-3, with 8 positions matching TRBD1. TRBV5-3 is assigned to the ORF class and has an uncertain function. The V and J ends lost 0 bases and 4 bases, in that order; junction bases with no gene match: 6. The CDR3 spans 16 residues. The DNA of the CDR3 is TGTGCCAGAAGCTTGGTAGGACAGGGCCTCGGAAACACCATATATTTT. It translates to CARSLVGQGLGNTIYF.

The chain uses TRBV27 and TRBJ1-1, with TRBD1 matching 10 bases. Germline V CDR1 and CDR2: MNHEY, SMNVEV (reference sequence). This CDR3 is built from 14 residues. The junction had 8 bases not matched to a gene; V was cut back by 6 bases and J by 7 bases. The CDR3 loop reads CASRLDRGRGEAFF. The CDR3 DNA sequence: TGTGCCAGCAGATTAGACAGGGGGCGGGGTGAAGCTTTCTTT.

V is TRBV6-5 and J is TRBJ2-7, with 9 positions matching TRBD1. The CDR3 is made up of 14 amino acids. Germline CDR1 is MNHEY and CDR2 is SVGAGI. The V segment lost 6 bases and the J segment 7 bases; nucleotides outside the gene matches: 10. The CDR3 DNA is TGTGCCAGCAGCCCCCTTGGGACAGGGAAGGAGCAGTACTTC. This codes for CASSPLGTGKEQYF.

The chain uses TRBV5-1 and TRBJ1-1; weak D call: TRBD1 (6 bases). The V gene lost 0 bases and the J gene lost 1 base, with 16 bases spanning the gap. CDR1 SGHRS and CDR2 YFSETQ come from the germline V gene. The CDR3 contains 17 residues. Here the CDR3 reads CASSLGLGGLGNTEAFF. In nucleotides, the CDR3 is TGCGCCAGCAGCTTGGGGCTCGGGGGGCTTGGGAACACTGAAGCTTTCTTT.

The chain couples TRBV6-2 or TRBV6-3 to TRBJ1-1, with 9 positions matching TRBD1. Germline assignment: CDR1 MNHEY and CDR2 SVGEGT. The CDR3 runs to 15 residues. V shed 5 bases, J shed 5 bases, and the junction held 9 bases outside the gene matches. The CDR3 bases are TGTGCCAGCAGTGCCGGACAGGGGAGAGGAACTGAAGCTTTCTTT. Encoded protein: CASSAGQGRGTEAFF.

This clone was counted between two and nine times. This chain joins TRBV2 and TRBJ1-1; 7 nucleotides agree with TRBD1. The germline V gene has CDR1 SNHLY and CDR2 FYNNEI. The CDR3 runs to 14 residues. After removal of 6 bases from V and 5 bases from J, the junction contained 9 bases not matched to a gene. The CDR3 sequence is CASRKEGAGTEAFF. The CDR3 coding sequence is TGTGCCAGCAGGAAAGAGGGGGCTGGAACTGAAGCTTTCTTT. The full variable domain, rest sourced from reference TRBV2 and TRBJ1-1, is EPEVTQTPSHQVTQMGQEVILRCVPISNHLYFYWYRQILGQKVEFLVSFYNNEISEKSEIFDDQFSVERPDGSNFTLKIRSTKLEDSAMYFCASRKEGAGTEAFFGQGTRLTVV.

In this sample, this clone turned up once. This chain links TRBV5-1 with TRBJ1-4; TRBD1 might be the D (6 bases). Germline V lookup: CDR1 SGHRS, CDR2 YFSETQ. This CDR3 comprises 16 residues. Between the trimmed V and J ends, which lost 6 bases and 3 bases, there was a span of 18 bases. The CDR3 DNA follows: TGCGCCAGCACCGTGGGGGGGGGCGCGGCTAATGAAAAACTGTTTTTT. It yields the protein CASTVGGGAANEKLFF.

The chain recombines TRBV10-3 with TRBJ1-2; tentative D call: TRBD1 (6 bases). CDR3 size: 13 residues. Germline V CDR1 and CDR2: ENHRY, SYGVKD. V lost 1 base and J lost 8, with 11 bases in between. The CDR3 sequence is CAISELQGEGYTF. CDR3 DNA: TGTGCCATCAGTGAGTTACAGGGCGAGGGCTACACCTTC.

The chain uses TRBV14 and TRBJ2-7; 9 bases are shared with TRBD1. Trimming at V came to 1 base and at J to 5 bases, leaving 6 bases not matched to a gene. Germline V gives CDR1 SGHDN, CDR2 FVKESK. This CDR3 spans 15 amino acids. The CDR3 reads CASSQVRQGVDEQYF. CDR3 nucleotide sequence: TGTGCCAGCAGCCAAGTGCGACAGGGGGTCGACGAGCAGTACTTC.

This clone was seen once. This sequence joins TRBV6-2 or TRBV6-3 and TRBJ1-1; D might be TRBD1 (5 bases). This CDR3 contains 12 residues. Trimming left V 5 bases short and J 8 bases short, with 12 bases between. From germline, CDR1 is MNHEY and CDR2 SVGEGT. CDR3 sequence (DNA): TGTGCCAGCAGTGTCGACGGGGGAGAAGCTTTCTTT. Protein: CASSVDGGEAFF.

The chain combines TRBV6-6 with TRBJ1-1, with unresolved D. Trimming removed 6 bases at V and 1 base at J, with 3 bases between. CDR1 is MNHNY, CDR2 SVGAGI, per germline (reference sequence). CDR3 length equals 11 residues. CDR3 sequence reads: CASRQNTEAFF. In DNA form, the CDR3 reads TGTGCCAGCAGACAGAACACTGAAGCTTTCTTT.